The 31 T cell receptor beta chains below were found in one sample sequenced in a study of T-cell memory formation after mild COVID-19. TCRdb processed the 5' RACE reads anew with MiXCR; each CDR3 protein has one entry. This sample yields 250,000 to 350,000 distinct CDR3 sequences, of which approximately 19% are seen a single time; approximately 21% belongs to the top ten. The sequencing sample was made of PBMCs or a T cell subset sorted from them (not recorded which). The source of these receptors is a man between 18 and 35 years old who had mild COVID-19 (a few samples of this study predate the infection). Cell type and time point are not known.

This clonotype has only a few counts. V and J are TRBV5-1 and TRBJ2-5; D call uncertain. The CDR3 spans 15 residues. CDR1 and CDR2 from the germline V gene are SGHRS and YFSETQ. Between the trimmed V and J ends, which lost 4 bases and 1 base, there was a span of 14 bases. CDR3 in amino acids: CASSPAILGQETQYF. The CDR3 bases are TGCGCCAGCAGCCCCGCTATTCTGGGCCAAGAGACCCAGTACTTC.

The V call is TRBV12-3 or TRBV12-4, the J call TRBJ1-3; D is undetermined. V was clipped by 5 bases and J by 2 bases, with 10 bases between them. The CDR3 covers 14 residues. This CDR3 reads CASSTQITGNTIYF. For the CDR3, the DNA is TGTGCCAGCAGTACCCAAATCACTGGAAACACCATATATTTT.

The genes are TRBV4-1 and TRBJ2-5, with 7 bases that match TRBD2. CDR3 length: 14 amino acids. Germline trimming cut 3 bases from V and 0 bases from J; bases unmatched to any gene: 1. Germline CDR1 and CDR2: MGHRA and YSYEKL. The CDR3 nucleotides read TGCGCCAGCAGCCAGCGGGGGTACCAAGAGACCCAGTACTTC. It specifies CASSQRGYQETQYF.

This clonotype occurred a few times. The gene calls are TRBV4-3 and TRBJ1-1, with D uncertain. Germline V CDR1 and CDR2: LGHNA, YSLEER. V gave up 0 bases and J gave up 6 bases, with 20 bases separating them. This CDR3 is 17 amino acids long. This CDR3 is CASSQEWPTRVGSEAFF. As DNA, the CDR3 is TGCGCCAGCAGCCAAGAATGGCCGACACGGGTAGGGTCTGAAGCTTTCTTT.

Turning to this clonotype: A much larger clone is a single base away; this may be a read error. The chain uses TRBV12-3 or TRBV12-4 and TRBJ2-2; D gene unclear. Deletions cut 10 bases from V and 1 base from J, with 4 bases between. The CDR3 contains 11 residues. In DNA, the CDR3 is TGTGCCACCTGGAACACCGGGGAGCTGTTTTTT. This codes for CATWNTGELFF.

This clonotype was picked up a small number of times. The chain is built from TRBV7-9 and TRBJ2-7, with TRBD1 identical over 9 bases. The CDR3 extends over 16 amino acids. Germline CDR1 reads SEHNR; CDR2 reads FQNEAQ (reference sequence). Trimming removed 1 base from V and 1 base from J; junction bases left unmatched: 5. CDR3 loop: CASSLDTGGASYEQYF. As DNA, the CDR3 is TGTGCCAGCAGCTTAGATACAGGGGGCGCTTCCTACGAGCAGTACTTC. Full variable domain (missing parts from reference TRBV7-9 and TRBJ2-7): DTGVSQNPRHKITKRGQNVTFRCDPISEHNRLYWYRQTLGQGPEFLTYFQNEAQLEKSRLLSDRFSAERPKGSFSTLEIQRTEQGDSAMYLCASSLDTGGASYEQYFGPGTRLTVT.

A few counts support this clonotype. The chain is built from TRBV6-5 and TRBJ1-4, with D possibly matching TRBD1 (5 bases). Germline CDR1 and CDR2: MNHEY and SVGAGI. The V gene lost 10 bases and the J gene lost 10 bases, with 22 bases spanning the gap. The CDR3 totals 14 residues. The CDR3 reads CATSPTGAIGKLFF. In nucleotides, the CDR3 is TGTGCCACATCCCCGACCGGGGCCATAGGAAAACTGTTTTTT.

Only a few counts were recorded for this clonotype. V gene TRBV5-1 combines with J gene TRBJ1-6; D gene unclear. Trimming took 2 bases from V and 8 from J, leaving 8 bases between them. There are 13 residues in the CDR3. Germline CDR1 SGHRS, CDR2 YFSETQ. The CDR3 loop is CASSLRRDSPLHF. CDR3 nucleotides: TGCGCCAGCAGCTTACGAAGGGATTCACCCCTCCACTTT.

In this sample, this clonotype turned up a few times. CDR3 in amino acids: CASRDTSRTGELFF. CDR3 nucleotides: TGTGCCAGCAGAGACACCTCTCGCACCGGGGAGCTGTTTTTT. This chain joins TRBV6-6 and TRBJ2-2; D uncertain. Trimming cost V 6 bases and J 4 bases, with 12 bases left between them. The CDR3 is made up of 14 amino acids. CDR1 and CDR2 (germline): MNHNY, SVGAGI (reference sequence).

The chain links TRBV24-1 to TRBJ1-2; 8 bases are a match to TRBD1. Trimming at V came to 3 bases and at J to 7 bases, leaving 12 bases not matched to a gene. From germline, CDR1 is KGHDR and CDR2 SFDVKD. CDR3 length: 16 residues. In nucleotides, the CDR3 is TGTGCCACCAGTGATGCGGGGTCAGGGGGCAGGAGTGGCTACACCTTC. Translating it yields CATSDAGSGGRSGYTF.

This clonotype appeared a few times. The chain recombines TRBV4-3 with TRBJ1-4; 9 nucleotides line up with TRBD1. The V and J ends lost 2 bases and 8 bases, in that order; junction bases with no gene match: 12. The CDR3 length is 17 residues. Germline V gene lookup returns CDR1 LGHNA and CDR2 YSLEER. CDR3 DNA: TGCGCCAGCAGCCAACAACCGCGACAGGGGGGACGAGAAAAACTGTTTTTT. Translating gives CASSQQPRQGGREKLFF.

A few counts support this clonotype. The rearrangement joins TRBV3-1 to TRBJ2-2; TRBD1 might be the D (6 bases). The CDR3 is 15 residues long. Trimming left V 0 bases short and J 7 bases short, with 12 bases between. Germline loops: CDR1 LGHDT, CDR2 YNNKEL (reference sequence). DNA of the CDR3: TGTGCCAGCAGCCAAGATGCAACAGGGTTCGGGGAGCTGTTTTTT. This sequence encodes CASSQDATGFGELFF.

The genes are TRBV20-1 and TRBJ2-3; TRBD2 aligns across 8 bases. Germline CDR1 and CDR2: DFQATT and SNEGSKA (reference sequence). This CDR3 spans 14 amino acids. V lost 8 bases to trimming and J lost 2 bases; unmatched junction nucleotides: 9. This chain's CDR3 is CSTNRAGVTDTQYF. Here the CDR3 DNA reads TGCAGTACAAACCGAGCGGGGGTCACAGATACGCAGTATTTT.

This clonotype came up a few times. The rearrangement uses TRBV7-6 and TRBJ1-2, with 10 bases that match TRBD1. Looked up from germline, CDR1 is SGHVS and CDR2 is FNYEAQ. J gave up 8 bases and V 4 bases, and 16 bases lay outside the gene matches. CDR3 length: 17 residues. CDR3 amino acids: CASSSDPGTGVLTGYTF. CDR3 coding DNA: TGTGCCAGCAGCTCTGACCCCGGGACAGGGGTCTTGACGGGCTACACCTTC.

Only a few counts were recorded for this clonotype. This chain uses TRBV29-1 with TRBJ1-1; D remains unclear. The V end lost 4 bases, the J end lost 0 bases, and 6 bases lay between the germline ends. The CDR3 length is 12 residues. The germline V gene encodes CDR1 SQVTM and CDR2 ANQGSEA. Here the CDR3 reads CSVGGVNTEAFF. The DNA for the CDR3 is TGCAGCGTTGGGGGAGTGAACACTGAAGCTTTCTTT.

J is TRBJ2-5 and V is TRBV4-1; 8 nucleotides agree with TRBD2. The junction had 7 bases not matched to a gene; V was cut back by 4 bases and J by 3 bases. Germline V gene data show CDR1 as MGHRA and CDR2 as YSYEKL. This CDR3 has 15 residues. For the CDR3, the DNA is TGCGCCAGCAGCCGAGTAGCGGGGCGGGAAGAGACCCAGTACTTC. Its translation is CASSRVAGREETQYF.

This clonotype appeared many times. V usage is TRBV5-1 and J usage is TRBJ2-3; 8 nucleotides match TRBD1. Losses at the gene ends were 0 bases for V and 6 bases for J; bases not matched to a gene: 3. Germline CDR1 reads SGHRS; CDR2 reads YFSETQ. There are 14 residues in the CDR3. The CDR3 DNA reads TGCGCCAGCAGCTTGGACAGGGGGAAGGATACGCAGTATTTT. It encodes CASSLDRGKDTQYF.

This clonotype has more than one count but fewer than ten. The chain employs TRBV5-1 and TRBJ2-5; 9 nucleotides match TRBD2. Per the germline V gene, CDR1 is SGHRS and CDR2 is YFSETQ. Losses at the gene ends were 4 bases for V and 5 bases for J; bases not matched to a gene: 3. The CDR3 covers 13 residues. DNA for the CDR3: TGCGCCAGCAGCAATAGCGGGGGTGAGACCCAGTACTTC. The encoded protein is CASSNSGGETQYF.

The chain joins TRBV6-4 to TRBJ1-2; D not resolved. The V gene lost 0 bases and the J gene lost 8 bases, with 10 bases spanning the gap. CDR3 length equals 13 residues. Germline V CDR1 and CDR2: MRHNA, SNTAGT. The CDR3 DNA follows: TGTGCCAGCAGTGACTCGAGCCAGGTCGGCTACACCTTC. Translation: CASSDSSQVGYTF.

V gene TRBV27 combines with J gene TRBJ2-6; possible D gene TRBD1, 5 bases. CDR3 size: 15 residues. Germline V lookup: CDR1 MNHEY, CDR2 SMNVEV (reference sequence). The V and J ends lost 5 bases and 4 bases respectively, with 12 bases between them. The CDR3 loop reads CASSLSRQGANVLTF. The CDR3, as DNA: TGTGCCAGCAGTCTTTCGAGACAGGGGGCCAACGTCCTGACTTTC. Supplemented by reference TRBV27 and TRBJ2-6, the full variable domain reads EAQVTQNPRYLITVTGKKLTVTCSQNMNHEYMSWYRQDPGLGLRQIYYSMNVEVTDKGDVPEGYKVSRKEKRNFPLILESPSPNQTSLYFCASSLSRQGANVLTFGAGSRLTVL.

This chain links TRBV19 with TRBJ1-2, with D possibly TRBD1 on 5 matching bases. Between the trimmed V and J ends, which lost 4 bases and 6 bases, there was a span of 9 bases. This CDR3 has 12 amino acids. Germline CDR1 and CDR2: LNHDA and SQIVND (reference sequence). CDR3: CASSNFRDGYTF. CDR3 sequence (DNA): TGTGCCAGTAGTAACTTCAGGGATGGCTACACCTTC.

J is TRBJ2-3 and V is TRBV7-9; 11 positions agree with TRBD2. V lost 5 bases to trimming and J lost 4 bases; unmatched junction nucleotides: 8. This CDR3 region has 16 residues. Germline CDR1 and CDR2: SEHNR and FQNEAQ (reference sequence). CDR3 nucleotides: TGTGCCAGCAGCCCTCGACTAGCGGGGCGTGCAGATACGCAGTATTTT. This sequence encodes CASSPRLAGRADTQYF.

The rearrangement links TRBV7-9 to TRBJ1-4, with 9 bases matching TRBD1. Trimming cost V 8 bases and J 5 bases; bases outside gene matches: 6. The CDR3 extends over 14 amino acids. Per the germline V gene, CDR1 is SEHNR and CDR2 is FQNEAQ (reference sequence). The CDR3 DNA reads as TGTGCCAGCCGCAGGGGGACAGGGAATGAAAAACTGTTTTTT. Its translation is CASRRGTGNEKLFF.

This clonotype was counted between two and nine times. This chain links TRBV12-3 or TRBV12-4 with TRBJ2-1, with D perhaps TRBD1 or TRBD2 (5 bases each). V gave up 10 bases and J gave up 0 bases, with 13 bases separating them. This CDR3 is 14 amino acids long. CDR3 region: CAIAGTPSYNEQFF. The CDR3, as DNA: TGTGCCATCGCCGGGACCCCCTCCTACAATGAGCAGTTCTTC.

The J gene is TRBJ2-2, the V gene TRBV5-1, with TRBD1 as a possible D gene (6 bases). The length of the CDR3 is 14 residues. Trimming pared 6 bases from V and 3 bases from J, leaving 12 bases between. Germline V gene sequence: CDR1 SGHRS, CDR2 YFSETQ. The CDR3 region is CASKQGIDTGELFF. The CDR3 DNA reads as TGCGCCAGCAAACAGGGCATTGACACCGGGGAGCTGTTTTTT.

The chain uses TRBV9 and TRBJ1-4; tentative D call: TRBD1 (5 bases). The CDR3 sequence is 15 residues long. Germline V gene lookup returns CDR1 SGDLS and CDR2 YYNGEE. Trimming removed 4 bases from V and 7 bases from J, with 17 bases in between. The CDR3 coding sequence is TGTGCCAGCAGCTCGACGGTGGGGGTAGGTGAAAAACTGTTTTTT. It specifies CASSSTVGVGEKLFF. Based on the CDR3 plus reference TRBV9 and TRBJ1-4, the full variable domain is DSGVTQTPKHLITATGQRVTLRCSPRSGDLSVYWYQQSLDQGLQFLIQYYNGEERAKGNILERFSAQQFPDLHSELNLSSLELGDSALYFCASSSTVGVGEKLFFGSGTQLSVL.

This clonotype showed up just a few times. The chain carries TRBV15 and TRBJ2-5; 10 bases match TRBD2. Trimming at V came to 2 bases and at J to 0 bases, leaving 6 bases not matched to a gene. Germline loops: CDR1 LNHNV, CDR2 YYDKDF (reference sequence). The CDR3 extends over 17 amino acids. DNA for the CDR3: TGTGCCACCAGCAGACTAACAGCGGGGGGGTACCAAGAGACCCAGTACTTC. Amino acid sequence: CATSRLTAGGYQETQYF.

V usage is TRBV4-1 and J usage is TRBJ1-3; D remains unclear. V lost 1 base and J lost 4, with 8 bases in between. Germline assignment: CDR1 MGHRA and CDR2 YSYEKL. CDR3 length: 14 residues. CDR3 nucleotide sequence: TGCGCCAGCAGCCAAGCGCGGCAGGGAAACACCATATATTTT. This translates into CASSQARQGNTIYF.

This chain joins TRBV6-5 and TRBJ2-1, with D possibly TRBD1 on 6 matching bases. CDR1 is MNHEY, CDR2 SVGAGI, per germline. V was pared by 6 bases and J by 6 bases, with 15 bases between. The CDR3 contains 14 residues. The CDR3 is CASRTSRQANEQFF. The DNA of the CDR3 is TGTGCCAGCAGGACATCTAGACAGGCCAATGAGCAGTTCTTC.

The chain is built from TRBV5-5 and TRBJ2-4, with D tentatively TRBD1 (5 bases). The CDR3 totals 14 residues. V shed 2 bases and J shed 1 base, with 7 bases lying between them. Germline values: CDR1 SGHKS, CDR2 YYEKEE (reference sequence). CDR3 nucleotide sequence: TGTGCCAGCAGCTTCCAGGGCGCCAAAAACATTCAGTACTTC. This sequence encodes CASSFQGAKNIQYF.

The rearrangement links TRBV4-2 to TRBJ1-5; the D is unclear. This CDR3 comprises 14 residues. The ends were cut back, 4 bases at V and 4 bases at J, with 11 bases in the middle. The germline CDR1 and CDR2 sequences are LGHNA and YNFKEQ. CDR3 in DNA: TGTGCCAGCAGCCCAGAGTTTGGAAATCAGCCCCAGCATTTT. This encodes CASSPEFGNQPQHF.